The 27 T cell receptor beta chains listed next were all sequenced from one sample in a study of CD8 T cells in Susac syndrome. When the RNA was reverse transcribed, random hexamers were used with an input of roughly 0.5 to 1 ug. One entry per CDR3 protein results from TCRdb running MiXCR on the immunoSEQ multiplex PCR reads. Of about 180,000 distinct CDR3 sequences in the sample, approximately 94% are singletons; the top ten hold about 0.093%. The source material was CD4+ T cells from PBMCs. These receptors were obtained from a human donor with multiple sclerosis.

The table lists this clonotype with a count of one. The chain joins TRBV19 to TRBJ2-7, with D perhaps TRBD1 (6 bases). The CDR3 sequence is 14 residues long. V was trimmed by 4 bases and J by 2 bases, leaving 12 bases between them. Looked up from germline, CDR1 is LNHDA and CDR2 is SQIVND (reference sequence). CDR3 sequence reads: CASSRGQAPYEQYF. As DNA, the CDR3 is TGTGCCAGTAGTAGGGGGCAGGCACCCTACGAGCAGTACTTC.

CDR3 sequence: CASSFPPGPLHF. The DNA of the CDR3 is TGTGCCAGCAGCTTCCCCCCAGGTCCCCTCCACTTT. The chain recombines TRBV7-2 with TRBJ1-6; D call uncertain. Trimming stripped 3 bases from V and 13 bases from J, with 10 bases between. This CDR3 region has 12 residues. In germline, CDR1 is SGHTA, CDR2 FQGNSA. Full variable domain (remainder filled in from reference TRBV7-2 and TRBJ1-6): GAGVSQSPSNKVTEKGKDVELRCDPISGHTALYWYRQSLGQGLEFLIYFQGNSAPDKSGLPSDRFSAERTGGSVSTLTIQRTQQEDSAVYLCASSFPPGPLHFGNGTRLTVT.

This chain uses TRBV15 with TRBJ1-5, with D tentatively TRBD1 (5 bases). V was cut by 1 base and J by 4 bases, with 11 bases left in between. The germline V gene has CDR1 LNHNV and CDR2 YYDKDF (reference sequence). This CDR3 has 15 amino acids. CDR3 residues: CATSRGGVINQPQHF. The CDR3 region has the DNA TGTGCCACCAGCAGAGGGGGGGTGATAAATCAGCCCCAGCATTTT.

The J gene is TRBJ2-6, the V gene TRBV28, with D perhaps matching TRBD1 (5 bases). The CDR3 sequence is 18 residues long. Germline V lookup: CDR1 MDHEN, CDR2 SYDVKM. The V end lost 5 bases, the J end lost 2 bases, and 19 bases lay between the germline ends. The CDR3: CASSPSPGRVPGANVLTF. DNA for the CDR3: TGTGCCAGCAGTCCTTCCCCCGGCAGGGTCCCTGGGGCCAACGTCCTGACTTTC.

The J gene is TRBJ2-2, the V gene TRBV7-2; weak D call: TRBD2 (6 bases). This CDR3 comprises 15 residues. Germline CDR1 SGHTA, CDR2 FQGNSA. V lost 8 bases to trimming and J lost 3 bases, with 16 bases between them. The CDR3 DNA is TGTGCCAGCGGCAACGGGGGACTTTACACCGGGGAGCTGTTTTTT. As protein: CASGNGGLYTGELFF.

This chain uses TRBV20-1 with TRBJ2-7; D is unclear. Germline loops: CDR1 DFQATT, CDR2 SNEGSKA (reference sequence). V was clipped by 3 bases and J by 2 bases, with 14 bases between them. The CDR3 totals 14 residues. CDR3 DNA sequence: TGCAGTGCTAGGGGTTTACGCCGGGCCTACGAGCAGTACTTC. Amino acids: CSARGLRRAYEQYF.

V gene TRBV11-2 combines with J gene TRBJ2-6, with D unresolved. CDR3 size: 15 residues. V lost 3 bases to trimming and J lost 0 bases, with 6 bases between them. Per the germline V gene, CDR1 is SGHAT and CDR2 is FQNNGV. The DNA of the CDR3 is TGTGCCAGCAGCTTGGGATTCTCTGGGGCCAACGTCCTGACTTTC. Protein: CASSLGFSGANVLTF. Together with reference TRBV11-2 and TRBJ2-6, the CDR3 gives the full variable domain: EAGVAQSPRYKIIEKRQSVAFWCNPISGHATLYWYQQILGQGPKLLIQFQNNGVVDDSQLPKDRFSAERLKGVDSTLKIQPAKLEDSAVYLCASSLGFSGANVLTFGAGSRLTVL.

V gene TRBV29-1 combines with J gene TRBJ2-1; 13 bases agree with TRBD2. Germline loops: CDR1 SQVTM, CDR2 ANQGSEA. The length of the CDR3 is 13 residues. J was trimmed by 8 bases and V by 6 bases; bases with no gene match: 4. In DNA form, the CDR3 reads TGCAGCGTCCGGACTAGCGGGGGCTATGAGCAGTTCTTC. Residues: CSVRTSGGYEQFF.

The CDR3 sequence: CSARGNRDSQNQPQHF. In DNA form, the CDR3 reads TGCAGTGCTAGAGGAAACCGGGACAGCCAAAATCAGCCCCAGCATTTT. The rearrangement uses TRBV20-1 and TRBJ1-5; 7 positions agree with TRBD1. Germline lookup yields CDR1 DFQATT and CDR2 SNEGSKA (reference sequence). The CDR3 length is 16 residues. V lost 1 base to trimming and J lost 4 bases; unmatched junction nucleotides: 10.

The CDR3 region has the DNA TGCGCCAGCAGCTTAGTACCTTGGACAGCCGTAAACTATGGCTACACCTTC. This translates into CASSLVPWTAVNYGYTF. The gene calls are TRBV5-1 and TRBJ1-2; perhaps TRBD1 as D (6 bases). Per germline, CDR1 SGHRS and CDR2 YFSETQ. This CDR3 spans 17 amino acids. Trimming took off 2 bases at V and 2 bases at J, with 19 bases between the two ends.

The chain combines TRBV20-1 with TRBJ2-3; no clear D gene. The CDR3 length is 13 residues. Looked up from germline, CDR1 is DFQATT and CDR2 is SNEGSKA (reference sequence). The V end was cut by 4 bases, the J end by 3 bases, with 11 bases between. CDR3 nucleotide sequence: TGCAGTGCTAAATTCCTGGCAACAGATACGCAGTATTTT. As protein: CSAKFLATDTQYF.

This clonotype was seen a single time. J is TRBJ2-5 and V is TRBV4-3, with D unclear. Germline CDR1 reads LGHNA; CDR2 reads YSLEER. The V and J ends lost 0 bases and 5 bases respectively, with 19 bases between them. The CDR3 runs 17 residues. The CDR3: CASSQDSRSGLGETQYF. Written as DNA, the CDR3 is TGCGCCAGCAGCCAAGATTCTCGGTCGGGCTTAGGGGAGACCCAGTACTTC.

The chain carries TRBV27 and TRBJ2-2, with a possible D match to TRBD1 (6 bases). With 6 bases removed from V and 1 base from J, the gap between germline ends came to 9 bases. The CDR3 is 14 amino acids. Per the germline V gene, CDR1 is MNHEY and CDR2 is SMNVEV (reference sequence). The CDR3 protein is CASRVTGNTGELFF. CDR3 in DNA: TGTGCCAGCAGAGTGACAGGGAACACCGGGGAGCTGTTTTTT.

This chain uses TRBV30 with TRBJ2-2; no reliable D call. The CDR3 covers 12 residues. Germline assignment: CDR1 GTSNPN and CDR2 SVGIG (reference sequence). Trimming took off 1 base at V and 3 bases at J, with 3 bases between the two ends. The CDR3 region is CAWSEDTGELFF. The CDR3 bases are TGTGCCTGGAGTGAGGACACCGGGGAGCTGTTTTTT. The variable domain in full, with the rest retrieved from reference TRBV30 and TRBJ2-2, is SQTIHQWPATLVQPVGSPLSLECTVEGTSNPNLYWYRQAAGRGLQLLFYSVGIGQISSEVPQNLSASRPQDRQFILSSKKLLLSDSGFYLCAWSEDTGELFFGEGSRLTVL.

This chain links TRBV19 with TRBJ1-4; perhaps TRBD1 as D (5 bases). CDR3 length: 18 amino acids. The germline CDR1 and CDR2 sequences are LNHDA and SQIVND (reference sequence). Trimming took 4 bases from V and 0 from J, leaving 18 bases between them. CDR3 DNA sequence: TGTGCCAGTAGTACTCAGGGACTCCGACTCACAACTAATGAAAAACTGTTTTTT. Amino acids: CASSTQGLRLTTNEKLFF.

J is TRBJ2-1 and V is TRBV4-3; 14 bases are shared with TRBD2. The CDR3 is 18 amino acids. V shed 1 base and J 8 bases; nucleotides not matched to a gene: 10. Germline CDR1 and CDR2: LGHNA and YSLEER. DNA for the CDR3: TGCGCCAGCAGCCAAGCTCGACTAGCGGGGGGGCCTACCGATGAGCAGTTCTTC. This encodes CASSQARLAGGPTDEQFF.

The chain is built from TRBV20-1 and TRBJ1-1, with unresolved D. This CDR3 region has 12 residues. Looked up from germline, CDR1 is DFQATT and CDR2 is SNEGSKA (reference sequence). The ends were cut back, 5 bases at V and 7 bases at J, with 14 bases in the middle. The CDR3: CSAVSQTDEAFF. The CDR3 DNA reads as TGCAGTGCTGTCAGCCAAACCGATGAAGCTTTCTTT.

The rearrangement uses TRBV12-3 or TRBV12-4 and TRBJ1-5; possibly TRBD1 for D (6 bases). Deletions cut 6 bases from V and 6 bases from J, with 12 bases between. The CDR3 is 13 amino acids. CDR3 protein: CASRQGSPQPQHF. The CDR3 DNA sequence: TGTGCCAGCAGACAGGGTTCCCCTCAGCCCCAGCATTTT.

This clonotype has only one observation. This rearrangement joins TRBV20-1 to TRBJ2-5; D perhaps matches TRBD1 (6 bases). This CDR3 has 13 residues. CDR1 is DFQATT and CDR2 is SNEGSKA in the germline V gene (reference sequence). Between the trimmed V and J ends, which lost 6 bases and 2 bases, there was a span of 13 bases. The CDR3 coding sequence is TGCAGTGCCATTAGGACAGTACAAGAGACCCAGTACTTC. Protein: CSAIRTVQETQYF.

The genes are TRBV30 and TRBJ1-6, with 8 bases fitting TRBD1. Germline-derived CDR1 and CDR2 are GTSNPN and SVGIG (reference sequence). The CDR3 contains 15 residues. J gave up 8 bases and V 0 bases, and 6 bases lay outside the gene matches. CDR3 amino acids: CAWSVRIQGDSPLHF. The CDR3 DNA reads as TGTGCCTGGAGTGTACGTATACAGGGGGATTCACCCCTCCACTTT.

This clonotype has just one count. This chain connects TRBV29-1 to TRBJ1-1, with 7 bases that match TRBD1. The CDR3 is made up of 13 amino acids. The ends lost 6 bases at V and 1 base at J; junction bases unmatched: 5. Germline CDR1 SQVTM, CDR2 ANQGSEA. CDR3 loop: CSVRGQPNTEAFF. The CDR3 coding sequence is TGCAGCGTCCGGGGACAGCCGAACACTGAAGCTTTCTTT.

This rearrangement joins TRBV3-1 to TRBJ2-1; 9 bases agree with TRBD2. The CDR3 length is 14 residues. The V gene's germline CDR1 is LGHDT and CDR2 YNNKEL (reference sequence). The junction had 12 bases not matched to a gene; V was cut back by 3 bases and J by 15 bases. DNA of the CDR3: TGTGCCAGCAGCCAGAGACTGACTAGCGGCCCGATGTTCTTC. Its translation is CASSQRLTSGPMFF.

The CDR3 nucleotides are TGTGCCAGCAGTTTGCTAATGGAGTATGGCTACACCTTC. It translates to CASSLLMEYGYTF. V and J are TRBV6-2 or TRBV6-3 and TRBJ1-2; D is uncertain. The V gene's germline CDR1 is MNHEY and CDR2 SVGEGT. The CDR3 consists of 13 residues. V lost 4 bases and J lost 5, with 11 bases in between.

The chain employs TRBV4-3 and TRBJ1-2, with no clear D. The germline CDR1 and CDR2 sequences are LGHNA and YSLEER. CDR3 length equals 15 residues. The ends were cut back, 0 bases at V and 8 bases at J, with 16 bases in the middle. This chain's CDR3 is CASSQEAGADWGYTF. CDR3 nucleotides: TGCGCCAGCAGCCAAGAAGCCGGAGCTGATTGGGGCTACACCTTC.

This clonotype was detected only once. This CDR3 is CASSLAGGREQFF. In DNA, the CDR3 is TGCGCCAGCAGCTTGGCCGGGGGGAGAGAGCAGTTCTTC. The rearrangement uses TRBV5-1 and TRBJ2-1; 7 positions match TRBD2. Trimming cost V 0 bases and J 10 bases; bases outside gene matches: 4. This CDR3 has 13 amino acids. CDR1 and CDR2 from the germline V gene are SGHRS and YFSETQ.

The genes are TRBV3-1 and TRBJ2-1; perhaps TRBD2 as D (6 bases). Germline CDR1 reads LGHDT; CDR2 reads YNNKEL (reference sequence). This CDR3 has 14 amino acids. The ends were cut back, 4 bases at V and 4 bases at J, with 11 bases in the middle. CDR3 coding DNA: TGTGCCAGCAGCCCCCATGGACTATACAATGAGCAGTTCTTC. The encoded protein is CASSPHGLYNEQFF.

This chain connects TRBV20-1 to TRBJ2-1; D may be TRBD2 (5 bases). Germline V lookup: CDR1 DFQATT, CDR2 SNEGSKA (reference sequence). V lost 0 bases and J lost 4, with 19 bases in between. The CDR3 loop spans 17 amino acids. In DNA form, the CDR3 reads TGCAGTGCTAGAGATCCTCGCCGGGGTATCGGATACAATGAGCAGTTCTTC. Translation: CSARDPRRGIGYNEQFF.